This T cell receptor beta chain was identified in a study of blood T cell dynamics during melanoma immunotherapy. General study points: Disease-control patients' PBMC repertoires became either more clonal or more diverse at W3.

The time point denotes: pre-treatment baseline. Method: immunoSEQ multiplex PCR; TCRdb's copy keeps in-frame clones and lacks some. In the table there are more than 10,000 clones, around 84% of which are singletons. Concerning this clone: Antigen specificity is unknown.

The clonotype originates from a human donor with melanoma. This specimen was blood, taken from a patient treated with checkpoint blockade.

CDR3 loop: CASSIDIGTRTIHEQFF. CDR3 in DNA: TGTGCCAGTAGTATAGATATAGGGACTAGGACGATCCATGAGCAGTTCTTC. The V and J genes are TRBV19 and TRBJ2-1, with TRBD2 identical over 8 bases. V lost 0 bases, J lost 8 bases, and 12 bases stayed unmatched. Germline assignment: CDR1 LNHDA and CDR2 SQIVND (reference sequence). The CDR3 is 17 residues long.